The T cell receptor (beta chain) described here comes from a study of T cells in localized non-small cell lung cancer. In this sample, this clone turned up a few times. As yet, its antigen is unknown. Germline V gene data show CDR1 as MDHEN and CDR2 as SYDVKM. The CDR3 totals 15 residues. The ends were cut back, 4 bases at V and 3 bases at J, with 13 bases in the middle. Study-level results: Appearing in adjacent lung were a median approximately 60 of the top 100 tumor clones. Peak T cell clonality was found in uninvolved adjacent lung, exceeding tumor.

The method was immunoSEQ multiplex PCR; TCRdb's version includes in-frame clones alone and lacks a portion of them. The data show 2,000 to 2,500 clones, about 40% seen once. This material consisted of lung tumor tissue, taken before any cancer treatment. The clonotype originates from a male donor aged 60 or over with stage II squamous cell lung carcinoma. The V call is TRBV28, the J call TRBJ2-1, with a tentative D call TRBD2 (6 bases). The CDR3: CASSSGVSGYNEQFF. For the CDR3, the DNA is TGTGCCAGCAGTTCCGGGGTTAGCGGCTACAATGAGCAGTTCTTC.